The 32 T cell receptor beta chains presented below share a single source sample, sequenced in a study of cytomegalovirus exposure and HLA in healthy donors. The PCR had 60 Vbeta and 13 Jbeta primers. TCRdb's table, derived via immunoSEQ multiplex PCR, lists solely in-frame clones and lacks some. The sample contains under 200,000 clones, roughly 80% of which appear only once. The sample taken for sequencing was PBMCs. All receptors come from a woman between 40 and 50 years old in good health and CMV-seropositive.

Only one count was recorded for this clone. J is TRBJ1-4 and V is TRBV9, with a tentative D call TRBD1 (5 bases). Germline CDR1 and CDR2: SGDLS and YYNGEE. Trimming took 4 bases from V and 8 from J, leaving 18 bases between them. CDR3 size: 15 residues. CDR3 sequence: CASSLLGGEQEKLFF. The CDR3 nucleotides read TGTGCCAGCAGCCTCCTCGGGGGAGAACAGGAAAAACTGTTTTTT.

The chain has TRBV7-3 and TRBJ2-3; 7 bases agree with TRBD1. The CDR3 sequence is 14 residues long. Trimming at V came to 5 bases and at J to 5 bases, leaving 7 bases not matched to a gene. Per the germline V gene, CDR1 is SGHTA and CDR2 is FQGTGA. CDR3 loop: CASSPGDSRDTQYF. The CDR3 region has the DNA TGTGCCAGCAGCCCTGGGGACAGTAGAGATACGCAGTATTTT.

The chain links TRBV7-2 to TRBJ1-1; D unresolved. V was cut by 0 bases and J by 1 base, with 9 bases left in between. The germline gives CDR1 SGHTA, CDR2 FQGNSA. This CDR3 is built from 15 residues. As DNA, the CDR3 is TGTGCCAGCAGCTTAGCCCCCCCCGGGAACACTGAAGCTTTCTTT. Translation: CASSLAPPGNTEAFF.

The CDR3 region has the DNA TGTGCCAGCAGCTTGCGAGGCCGGCCTAAAGCGTCCCAAGAGACCCAGTACTTC. Protein sequence: CASSLRGRPKASQETQYF. V usage is TRBV7-6 and J usage is TRBJ2-5; no definite D call. V was shortened by 3 bases and J by 1 base, with 21 bases between the two germline ends. The CDR3 length is 18 residues. The germline V gene encodes CDR1 SGHVS and CDR2 FNYEAQ.

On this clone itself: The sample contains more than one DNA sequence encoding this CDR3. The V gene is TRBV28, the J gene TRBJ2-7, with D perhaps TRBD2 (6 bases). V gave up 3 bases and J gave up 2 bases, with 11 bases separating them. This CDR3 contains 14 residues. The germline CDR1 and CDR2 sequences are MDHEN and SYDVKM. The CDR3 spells CASSLPGVTYEQYF. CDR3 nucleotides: TGTGCCAGCAGTTTGCCGGGAGTAACCTACGAGCAGTACTTC.

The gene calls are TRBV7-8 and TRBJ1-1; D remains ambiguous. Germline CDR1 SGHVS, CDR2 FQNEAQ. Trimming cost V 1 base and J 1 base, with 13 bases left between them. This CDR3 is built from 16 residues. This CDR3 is CASSLDGGLRNTEAFF. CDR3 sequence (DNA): TGTGCCAGCAGCTTAGACGGTGGGCTAAGGAACACTGAAGCTTTCTTT.

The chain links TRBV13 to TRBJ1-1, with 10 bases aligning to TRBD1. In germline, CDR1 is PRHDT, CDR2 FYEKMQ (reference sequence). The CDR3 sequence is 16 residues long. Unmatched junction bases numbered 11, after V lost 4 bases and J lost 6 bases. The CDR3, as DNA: TGTGCCAGCAGCTCCCCCACGGACAGGGGGTGGGCTGAAGCTTTCTTT. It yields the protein CASSSPTDRGWAEAFF. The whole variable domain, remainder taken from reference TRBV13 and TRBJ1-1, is AAGVIQSPRHLIKEKRETATLKCYPIPRHDTVYWYQQGPGQDPQFLISFYEKMQSDKGSIPDRFSAQQFSDYHSELNMSSLELGDSALYFCASSSPTDRGWAEAFFGQGTRLTVV.

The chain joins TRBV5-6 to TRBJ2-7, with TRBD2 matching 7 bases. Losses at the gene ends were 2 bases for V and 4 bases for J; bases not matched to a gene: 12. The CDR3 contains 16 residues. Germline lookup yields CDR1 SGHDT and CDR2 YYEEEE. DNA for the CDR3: TGTGCCAGCAGCTTAGATATTGGGAGGGTCGGGTACGAGCAGTACTTC. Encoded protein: CASSLDIGRVGYEQYF.

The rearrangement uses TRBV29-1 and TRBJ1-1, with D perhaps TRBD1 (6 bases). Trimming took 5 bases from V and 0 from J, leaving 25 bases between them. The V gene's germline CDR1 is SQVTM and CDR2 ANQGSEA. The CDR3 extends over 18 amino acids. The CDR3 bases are TGCAGCGTTTCGGGACACCCTTCCGAGCTCGCAGTGAACACTGAAGCTTTCTTT. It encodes CSVSGHPSELAVNTEAFF.

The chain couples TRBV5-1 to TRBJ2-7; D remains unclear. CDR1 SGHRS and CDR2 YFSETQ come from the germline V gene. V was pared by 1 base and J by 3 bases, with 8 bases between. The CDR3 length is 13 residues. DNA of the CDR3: TGCGCCAGCAGCTTGTTCAACAGCTACGAGCAGTACTTC. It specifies CASSLFNSYEQYF.

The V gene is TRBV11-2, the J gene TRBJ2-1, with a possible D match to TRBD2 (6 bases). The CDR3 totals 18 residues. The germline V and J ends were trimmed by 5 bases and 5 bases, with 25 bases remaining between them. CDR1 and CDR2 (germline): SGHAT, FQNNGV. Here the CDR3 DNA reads TGTGCCAGCAGCCCCGGTTTGTATGTGGGAGGATCGAACAATGAGCAGTTCTTC. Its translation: CASSPGLYVGGSNNEQFF.

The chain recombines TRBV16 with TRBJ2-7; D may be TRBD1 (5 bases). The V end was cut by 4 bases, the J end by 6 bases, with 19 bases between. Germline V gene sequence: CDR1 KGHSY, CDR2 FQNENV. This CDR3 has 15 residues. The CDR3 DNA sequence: TGTGCCAGCAGCCGCGCCAGGGTATTGGCGGCCGAGCAGTACTTC. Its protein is CASSRARVLAAEQYF.

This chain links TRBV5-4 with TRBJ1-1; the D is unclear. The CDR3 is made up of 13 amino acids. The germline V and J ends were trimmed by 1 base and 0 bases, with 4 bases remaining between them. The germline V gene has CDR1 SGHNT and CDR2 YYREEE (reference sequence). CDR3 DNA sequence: TGTGCCAGCAGCTTGATCATGAACACTGAAGCTTTCTTT. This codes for CASSLIMNTEAFF.

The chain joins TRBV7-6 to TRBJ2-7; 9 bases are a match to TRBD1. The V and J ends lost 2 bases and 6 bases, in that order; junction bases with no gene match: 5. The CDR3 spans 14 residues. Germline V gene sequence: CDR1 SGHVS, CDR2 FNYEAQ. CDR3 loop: CASSLLDRGSEQYF. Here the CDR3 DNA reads TGTGCCAGCAGCTTACTGGACAGGGGATCCGAGCAGTACTTC.

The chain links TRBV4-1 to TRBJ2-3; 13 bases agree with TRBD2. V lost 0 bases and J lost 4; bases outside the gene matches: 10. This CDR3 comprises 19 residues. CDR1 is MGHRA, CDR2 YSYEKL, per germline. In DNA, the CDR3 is TGCGCCAGCAGCCAAGATACGACTAGCGGGAGGTATTTTCCAGATACGCAGTATTTT. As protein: CASSQDTTSGRYFPDTQYF.

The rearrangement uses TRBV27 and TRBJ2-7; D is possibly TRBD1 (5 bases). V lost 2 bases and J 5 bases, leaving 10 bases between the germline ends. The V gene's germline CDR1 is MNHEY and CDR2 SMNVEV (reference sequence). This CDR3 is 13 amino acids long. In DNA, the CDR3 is TGTGCCAGCAGTTTAACCAGGGTCGACGAGCAGTACTTC. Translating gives CASSLTRVDEQYF.

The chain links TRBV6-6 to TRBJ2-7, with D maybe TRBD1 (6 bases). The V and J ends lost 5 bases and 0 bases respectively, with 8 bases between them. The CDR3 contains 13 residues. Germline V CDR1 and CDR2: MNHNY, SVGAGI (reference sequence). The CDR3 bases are TGTGCCAGCAGTAGGGACAACTCCTACGAGCAGTACTTC. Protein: CASSRDNSYEQYF.

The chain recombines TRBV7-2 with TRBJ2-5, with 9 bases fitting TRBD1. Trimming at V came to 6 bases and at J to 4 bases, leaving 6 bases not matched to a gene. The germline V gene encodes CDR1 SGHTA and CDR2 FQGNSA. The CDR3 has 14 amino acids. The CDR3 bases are TGTGCCAGCAGACGGACAGGGGCTGGAGAGACCCAGTACTTC. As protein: CASRRTGAGETQYF.

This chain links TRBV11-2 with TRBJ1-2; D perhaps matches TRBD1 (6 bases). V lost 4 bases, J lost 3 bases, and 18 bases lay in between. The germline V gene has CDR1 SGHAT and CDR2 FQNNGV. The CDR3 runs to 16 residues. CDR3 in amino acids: CASSSLGAGADYGYTF. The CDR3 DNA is TGTGCCAGCAGCTCCCTCGGGGCGGGGGCGGACTATGGCTACACCTTC.

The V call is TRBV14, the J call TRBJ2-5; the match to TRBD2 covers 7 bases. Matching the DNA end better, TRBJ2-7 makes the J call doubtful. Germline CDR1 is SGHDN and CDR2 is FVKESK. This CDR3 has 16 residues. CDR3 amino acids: CASSQVGPRDYYEQYF. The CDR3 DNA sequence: TGTGCCAGCAGCCAAGTCGGGCCAAGGGACTACTACGAGCAGTACTTC.

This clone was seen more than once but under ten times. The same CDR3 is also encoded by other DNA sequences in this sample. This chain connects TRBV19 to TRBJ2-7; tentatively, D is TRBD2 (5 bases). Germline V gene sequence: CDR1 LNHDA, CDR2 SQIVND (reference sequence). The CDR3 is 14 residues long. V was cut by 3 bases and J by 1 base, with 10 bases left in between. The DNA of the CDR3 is TGTGCCAGTAGTATGACGGGGTCATCCTACGAGCAGTACTTC. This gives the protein CASSMTGSSYEQYF.

The CDR3 coding sequence is TGTGCCAGTAGTATAAGGGGGGGATTAACTGAAGCTTTCTTT. It encodes CASSIRGGLTEAFF. J is TRBJ1-1 and V is TRBV19; a weak D match, TRBD1 (6 bases). The CDR3 is 14 amino acids. V was shortened by 2 bases and J by 5 bases, with 12 bases between the two germline ends. Germline V gives CDR1 LNHDA, CDR2 SQIVND (reference sequence).

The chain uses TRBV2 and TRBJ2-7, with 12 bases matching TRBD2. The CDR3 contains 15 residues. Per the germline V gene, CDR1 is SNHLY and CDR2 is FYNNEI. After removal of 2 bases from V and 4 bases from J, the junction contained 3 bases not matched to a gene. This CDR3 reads CASSERLAGEYEQYF. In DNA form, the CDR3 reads TGTGCCAGCAGTGAAAGACTAGCGGGAGAATACGAGCAGTACTTC.

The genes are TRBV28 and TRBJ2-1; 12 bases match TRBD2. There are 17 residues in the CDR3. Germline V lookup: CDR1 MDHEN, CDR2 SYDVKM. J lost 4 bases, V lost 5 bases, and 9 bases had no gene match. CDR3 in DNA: TGTGCCAGCAGTACATCTCGACTAGCGGGAGAATACAATGAGCAGTTCTTC. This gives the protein CASSTSRLAGEYNEQFF.

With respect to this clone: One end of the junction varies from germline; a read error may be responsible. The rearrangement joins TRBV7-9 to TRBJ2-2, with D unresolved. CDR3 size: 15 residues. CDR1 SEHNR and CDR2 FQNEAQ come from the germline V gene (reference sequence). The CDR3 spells CSSSSIEANTGELFF. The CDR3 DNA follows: TGTTCCAGCAGCTCCATCGAGGCAAACACCGGGGAGCTGTTTTTT.

CDR3 sequence reads: CASSPTGGAEAFF. The CDR3 DNA sequence: TGTGCCAGCAGCCCCACCGGGGGTGCTGAAGCTTTCTTT. The chain employs TRBV6-6 and TRBJ1-1; maybe TRBD1 (5 bases). V was clipped by 6 bases and J by 6 bases, with 14 bases between them. The length of the CDR3 is 13 residues. CDR1 MNHNY and CDR2 SVGAGI come from the germline V gene (reference sequence).

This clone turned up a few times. CDR3 bases: TGTGCCAGCAGCCAAGTCGGCGGTCACTACGAGCAGTACTTC. Translation gives CASSQVGGHYEQYF. The gene calls are TRBV4-2 and TRBJ2-7; D not resolved. Trimming removed 1 base at V and 3 bases at J, with 10 bases between. The CDR3 extends over 14 amino acids. Germline loops: CDR1 LGHNA, CDR2 YNFKEQ.

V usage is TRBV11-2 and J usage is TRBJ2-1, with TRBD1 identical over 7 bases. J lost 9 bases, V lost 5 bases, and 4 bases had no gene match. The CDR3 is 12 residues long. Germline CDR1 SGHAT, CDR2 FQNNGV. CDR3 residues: CASSRGQREQFF. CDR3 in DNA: TGTGCCAGCAGCCGGGGACAGCGTGAGCAGTTCTTC.

CDR3 protein: CASSRDRNSNQPQHF. In nucleotides, the CDR3 is TGTGCCAGCAGCAGGGACAGAAATAGCAATCAGCCCCAGCATTTT. The chain links TRBV11-2 to TRBJ1-5, with 7 bases aligning to TRBD1. Germline values: CDR1 SGHAT, CDR2 FQNNGV. The CDR3 spans 15 residues. Trimming took 5 bases from V and 0 from J; bases not matched to a gene: 4.

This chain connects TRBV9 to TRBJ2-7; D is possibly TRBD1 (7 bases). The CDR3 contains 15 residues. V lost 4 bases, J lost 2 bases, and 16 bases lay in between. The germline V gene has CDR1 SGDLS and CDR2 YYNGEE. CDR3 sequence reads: CASSPGGSGAYEQYF. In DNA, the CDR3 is TGTGCCAGCAGCCCAGGGGGTAGCGGAGCCTACGAGCAGTACTTC.

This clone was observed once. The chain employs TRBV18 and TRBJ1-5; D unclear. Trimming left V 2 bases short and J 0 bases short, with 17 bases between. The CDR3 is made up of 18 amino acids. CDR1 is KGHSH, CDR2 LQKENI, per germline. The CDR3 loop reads CASSPGGQDDYSNQPQHF. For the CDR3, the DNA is TGTGCCAGCTCACCAGGCGGGCAGGACGATTATAGCAATCAGCCCCAGCATTTT.

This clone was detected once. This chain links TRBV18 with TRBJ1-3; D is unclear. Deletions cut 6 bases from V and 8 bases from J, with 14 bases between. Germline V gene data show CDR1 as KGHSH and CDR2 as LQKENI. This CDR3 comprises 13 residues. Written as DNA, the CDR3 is TGTGCCAGCTCCCCGACCCCGGAGGACACCATATATTTT. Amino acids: CASSPTPEDTIYF.